Below, 11 T cell receptor beta chains from the same sample are listed, as sequenced in a study of response to subunit inactivated influenza vaccine. TCRdb fed the RT-PCR reads into MiXCR, producing one record per CDR3 protein. The repertoire has more than 700,000 distinct CDR3 sequences, approximately 21% of them found once; the top ten carry roughly 10%. Here the sequenced sample was PBMCs from blood, taken more than 4 days after vaccination. The receptors were sampled from a man aged 45-65 years who received an inactivated influenza vaccine.

The gene calls are TRBV27 and TRBJ1-6; D unclear. CDR1 is MNHEY, CDR2 SMNVEV, per germline (reference sequence). V was clipped by 2 bases and J by 4 bases, with 9 bases between them. CDR3 size: 15 residues. DNA for the CDR3: TGTGCCAGCAGTTTAAGTCAAGCGTATAATTCACCCCTCCACTTT. Protein sequence: CASSLSQAYNSPLHF.

The CDR3 loop is CASSSLRREATGELFF. DNA of the CDR3: TGTGCCAGCAGTTCCCTCCGCAGGGAAGCCACCGGGGAGCTGTTTTTT. The chain links TRBV6-9 to TRBJ2-2, with a weak D call TRBD1 (5 bases). The CDR3 extends over 16 amino acids. V was shortened by 4 bases and J by 4 bases, with 16 bases between the two germline ends. Germline V gene sequence: CDR1 MNHGY, CDR2 SVAAGI.

The chain carries TRBV4-2 and TRBJ2-7; D possibly corresponds to TRBD2 (5 bases). Germline-derived CDR1 and CDR2 are LGHNA and YNFKEQ. The CDR3 contains 15 residues. Trimming took 0 bases from V and 3 from J, leaving 12 bases between them. CDR3 region: CASSQDPVSVYEQYF. Written as DNA, the CDR3 is TGTGCCAGCAGCCAAGATCCTGTTAGCGTCTACGAGCAGTACTTC.

This clonotype was seen a few times. The chain has TRBV6-1 and TRBJ1-6; a weak D match, TRBD1 (5 bases). The length of the CDR3 is 14 residues. The ends were cut back, 5 bases at V and 4 bases at J, with 9 bases in the middle. Germline V lookup: CDR1 MNHNS, CDR2 SASEGT. As DNA, the CDR3 is TGTGCCAGCAGTCCCGGGGGTTATAATTCACCCCTCCACTTT. Translation: CASSPGGYNSPLHF.

The chain links TRBV6-2 or TRBV6-3 to TRBJ2-7, with D hard to call. The germline V and J ends were trimmed by 4 bases and 1 base, with 11 bases remaining between them. CDR3 size: 14 residues. The germline CDR1 and CDR2 sequences are MNHEY and SVGEGT. CDR3 bases: TGTGCCAGCAGTTGGCCAGGAAAATCCTACGAGCAGTACTTC. Encoded protein: CASSWPGKSYEQYF.

This clonotype appeared a few times. The chain joins TRBV20-1 to TRBJ2-1, with D maybe TRBD2 (6 bases). Trimming removed 8 bases from V and 7 bases from J, with 24 bases in between. The germline CDR1 and CDR2 sequences are DFQATT and SNEGSKA (reference sequence). The CDR3 covers 15 residues. The CDR3 coding sequence is TGCAGTTCCACCCTACCGGGAGATTTCAGTAATGAGCAGTTCTTC. Amino acids: CSSTLPGDFSNEQFF.

This chain uses TRBV12-3 or TRBV12-4 with TRBJ2-7; perhaps TRBD1 as D (6 bases). CDR3 size: 13 residues. V dropped 5 bases and J dropped 4 bases, with 12 bases sitting between them. CDR3 coding DNA: TGTGCCAGCAGTGGACAGAACCAGTACGAGCAGTACTTC. Protein: CASSGQNQYEQYF.

This clonotype was counted at least ten times. This rearrangement joins TRBV3-1 to TRBJ2-7; D remains ambiguous. This CDR3 region has 12 residues. CDR1 is LGHDT, CDR2 YNNKEL, per germline (reference sequence). Between the trimmed V and J ends, which lost 1 base and 4 bases, there was a span of 5 bases. Here the CDR3 DNA reads TGTGCCAGCAGCCAAGTGGGGTACGAGCAGTACTTC. Its translation is CASSQVGYEQYF.

This clonotype came up a few times. As DNA, the CDR3 is TGTGCCAGCAGTTTAAACTCCGATAGCAATCAGCCCCAGCATTTT. It codes for CASSLNSDSNQPQHF. The chain combines TRBV12-3 or TRBV12-4 with TRBJ1-5; D ambiguous. V gave up 2 bases and J gave up 0 bases, with 8 bases separating them. The CDR3 sequence is 15 residues long.

This clonotype has more than one count but fewer than ten. The J gene is TRBJ2-3, the V gene TRBV6-1; a weak D match, TRBD2 (5 bases). Germline assignment: CDR1 MNHNS and CDR2 SASEGT. V gave up 7 bases and J gave up 2 bases, with 13 bases separating them. The CDR3 consists of 14 residues. This CDR3 reads CASTWTGDTDTQYF. The CDR3 DNA is TGTGCCAGCACCTGGACCGGGGACACAGATACGCAGTATTTT.

The table lists this clonotype with a few counts. The chain links TRBV7-2 to TRBJ2-3; TRBD1 agrees at 7 bases. The V segment lost 1 base and the J segment 5 bases; nucleotides outside the gene matches: 6. There are 15 residues in the CDR3. Germline loops: CDR1 SGHTA, CDR2 FQGNSA. Written as DNA, the CDR3 is TGTGCCAGCAGCTTAGTAGGGGGCATGGGAGATACGCAGTATTTT. It yields the protein CASSLVGGMGDTQYF. Combining the CDR3 with reference TRBV7-2 and TRBJ2-3 gives the whole variable domain GAGVSQSPSNKVTEKGKDVELRCDPISGHTALYWYRQSLGQGLEFLIYFQGNSAPDKSGLPSDRFSAERTGGSVSTLTIQRTQQEDSAVYLCASSLVGGMGDTQYFGPGTRLTVL.